These 8 T cell receptor beta chains came from one sample sequenced in a study of blood T cell repertoires in COVID-19. Libraries were prepared by immunoSEQ multiplex PCR; TCRdb keeps only in-frame clonotypes and omits some of them. This table holds more than 250,000 clones, 83% found once. The sequencing input was peripheral blood. The receptor set was obtained from a woman aged 50 to 60 with acute or convalescent COVID-19.

This clone has a handful of counts. The V gene is TRBV7-8, the J gene TRBJ2-3, with 9 bases matching TRBD2. Trimming cost V 0 bases and J 1 base; bases outside gene matches: 5. This CDR3 spans 17 amino acids. Germline CDR1 and CDR2: SGHVS and FQNEAQ. The CDR3, as DNA: TGTGCCAGCAGCTTAGCAAGGCTAGCGGGGCGCACAGATACGCAGTATTTT. It translates to CASSLARLAGRTDTQYF.

Only one count was recorded for this clone. CDR3: CASSQAGTGPNQPQHF. For the CDR3, the DNA is TGCGCCAGCAGCCAAGCCGGGACAGGGCCGAATCAGCCCCAGCATTTT. The chain joins TRBV4-1 to TRBJ1-5; 9 bases are shared with TRBD1. The CDR3 is 16 residues long. J gave up 4 bases and V 1 base, and 5 bases lay outside the gene matches. CDR1 and CDR2 from the germline V gene are MGHRA and YSYEKL.

The V call is TRBV3-1 (or the pseudogene TRBV3-2), the J call TRBJ2-7; 8 nucleotides match TRBD2. The CDR3 contains 15 residues. CDR1 and CDR2 from the germline V gene are LGHDT and YNNKEL (reference sequence). V trimming: 4 bases; J trimming: 6 bases; junction bases outside the gene matches: 11. The CDR3 nucleotides read TGTGCCAGCAGCCCCTTAGCGGGAATCCACTCCGAGCAGTACTTC. Amino acids: CASSPLAGIHSEQYF.

Notes on this clone: This sample also contains other DNA sequences that code for the same CDR3. The V call is TRBV27, the J call TRBJ2-7, with 7 bases fitting TRBD1. Trimming cost V 5 bases and J 3 bases; bases outside gene matches: 4. Germline V gives CDR1 MNHEY, CDR2 SMNVEV (reference sequence). This CDR3 has 13 amino acids. The CDR3 sequence: CASSRRDSYEQYF. CDR3 bases: TGTGCCAGCAGTCGCCGGGACAGCTACGAGCAGTACTTC.

The rearrangement links TRBV4-1 to TRBJ2-1; D possibly corresponds to TRBD1 (5 bases). The V gene's germline CDR1 is MGHRA and CDR2 YSYEKL. V was cut by 2 bases and J by 3 bases, with 8 bases left in between. The CDR3 is 14 residues long. The DNA of the CDR3 is TGCGCCAGCAGCCAACTGACAGTCTACAATGAGCAGTTCTTC. It translates to CASSQLTVYNEQFF.

The V call is TRBV6-6, the J call TRBJ2-7; the match to TRBD1 covers 8 bases. CDR1 MNHNY and CDR2 SVGAGI come from the germline V gene (reference sequence). This CDR3 comprises 11 residues. J gave up 4 bases and V 8 bases, and 1 base lay outside the gene matches. The CDR3 loop is CASGQGYEQYV. Written as DNA, the CDR3 is TGTGCCAGCGGACAGGGATACGAGCAGTACGTC.

V gene TRBV7-9 combines with J gene TRBJ2-3, with D possibly matching TRBD1 (6 bases). The CDR3 runs 15 residues. V gave up 5 bases and J gave up 0 bases, with 12 bases separating them. CDR1 is SEHNR and CDR2 is FQNEAQ in the germline V gene (reference sequence). The CDR3 is CASSITGSSTDTQYF. DNA for the CDR3: TGTGCCAGCAGCATTACAGGGTCTAGCACAGATACGCAGTATTTT.

This clone was found a few times. The CDR3 spells CASSKGAGGSYEQYF. CDR3 DNA sequence: TGTGCCAGTAGTAAAGGGGCGGGGGGTTCCTACGAGCAGTACTTC. The chain carries TRBV19 and TRBJ2-7, with 8 bases identical to TRBD2. The trim removed 4 bases at V and 1 base at J, leaving 6 bases unmatched. This CDR3 has 15 amino acids. CDR1 LNHDA and CDR2 SQIVND come from the germline V gene (reference sequence).